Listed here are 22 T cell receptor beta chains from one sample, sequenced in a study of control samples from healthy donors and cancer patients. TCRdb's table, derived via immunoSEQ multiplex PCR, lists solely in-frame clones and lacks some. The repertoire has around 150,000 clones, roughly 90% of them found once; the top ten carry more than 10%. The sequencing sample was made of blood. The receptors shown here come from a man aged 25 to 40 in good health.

The CDR3 DNA is TGTGCCAGTGGACTAGCGGCTAAAGAGACCCAGTACTTC. Its protein product is CASGLAAKETQYF. The chain carries TRBV7-3 and TRBJ2-5, with 10 nucleotides matching TRBD2. After removal of 9 bases from V and 3 bases from J, the junction contained 4 bases not matched to a gene. This CDR3 spans 13 amino acids. CDR1 is SGHTA and CDR2 is FQGTGA in the germline V gene. Full variable domain (missing parts from reference TRBV7-3 and TRBJ2-5): GAGVSQTPSNKVTEKGKYVELRCDPISGHTALYWYRQSLGQGPEFLIYFQGTGAADDSGLPNDRFFAVRPEGSVSTLKIQRTERGDSAVYLCASGLAAKETQYFGPGTRLLVL.

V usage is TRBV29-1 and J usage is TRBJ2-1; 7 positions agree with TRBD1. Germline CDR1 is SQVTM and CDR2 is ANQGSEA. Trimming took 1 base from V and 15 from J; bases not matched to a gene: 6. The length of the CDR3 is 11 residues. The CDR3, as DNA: TGCAGCGTTGAAGCCCGGGACAGTCCGTTCTTC. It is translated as CSVEARDSPFF.

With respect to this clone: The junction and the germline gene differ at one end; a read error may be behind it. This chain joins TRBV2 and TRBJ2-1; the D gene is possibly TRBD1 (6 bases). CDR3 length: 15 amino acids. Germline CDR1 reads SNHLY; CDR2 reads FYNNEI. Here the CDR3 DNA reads TGTGCCAGCAGTGTACCTGGGGGCTCCGACAATGAGCAGTTCTTC. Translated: CASSVPGGSDNEQFF. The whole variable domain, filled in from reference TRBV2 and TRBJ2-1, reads EPEVTQTPSHQVTQMGQEVILRCVPISNHLYFYWYRQILGQKVEFLVSFYNNEISEKSEIFDDQFSVERPDGSNFTLKIRSTKLEDSAMYFCASSVPGGSDNEQFFGPGTRLTVL.

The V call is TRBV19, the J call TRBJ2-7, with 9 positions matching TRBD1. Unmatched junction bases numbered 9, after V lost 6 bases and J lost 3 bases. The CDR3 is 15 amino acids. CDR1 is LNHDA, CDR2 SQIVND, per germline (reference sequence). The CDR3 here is CASSLRDRVNYEQYF. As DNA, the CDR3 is TGTGCCAGTAGCCTGAGGGACAGGGTTAACTACGAGCAGTACTTC. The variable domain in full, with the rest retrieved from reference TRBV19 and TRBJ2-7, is DGGITQSPKYLFRKEGQNVTLSCEQNLNHDAMYWYRQDPGQGLRLIYYSQIVNDFQKGDIAEGYSVSREKKESFPLTVTSAQKNPTAFYLCASSLRDRVNYEQYFGPGTRLTVT.

CDR3 DNA: TGTGCCAGCAACGGCGGGACAACGAACACCGGGGAGCTGTTTTTT. Translated: CASNGGTTNTGELFF. V usage is TRBV28 and J usage is TRBJ2-2; D tentatively fits TRBD1 or TRBD2 (6 bases each). V was shortened by 7 bases and J by 0 bases, with 12 bases between the two germline ends. The CDR3 runs 15 residues. Germline lookup yields CDR1 MDHEN and CDR2 SYDVKM.

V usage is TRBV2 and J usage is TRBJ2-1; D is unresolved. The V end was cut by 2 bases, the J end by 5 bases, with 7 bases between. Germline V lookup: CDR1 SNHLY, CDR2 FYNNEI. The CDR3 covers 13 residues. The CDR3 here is CASSELLDNEQFF. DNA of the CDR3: TGTGCCAGCAGTGAACTTCTGGACAATGAGCAGTTCTTC.

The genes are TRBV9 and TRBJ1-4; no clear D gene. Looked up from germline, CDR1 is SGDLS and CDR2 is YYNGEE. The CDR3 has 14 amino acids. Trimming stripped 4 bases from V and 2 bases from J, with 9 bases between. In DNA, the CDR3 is TGTGCCAGCAGCCTAAGTTGGACTAATGAAAAACTGTTTTTT. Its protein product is CASSLSWTNEKLFF.

The CDR3 coding sequence is TGTGCCAGCAGCTTAGACCGGGAGTTTTCCGGGGAGCTGTTTTTT. Its protein is CASSLDREFSGELFF. The genes are TRBV7-2 and TRBJ2-2; D perhaps matches TRBD2 (6 bases). The V end lost 1 base, the J end lost 6 bases, and 12 bases lay between the germline ends. The CDR3 has 15 residues. Germline V gene lookup returns CDR1 SGHTA and CDR2 FQGNSA.

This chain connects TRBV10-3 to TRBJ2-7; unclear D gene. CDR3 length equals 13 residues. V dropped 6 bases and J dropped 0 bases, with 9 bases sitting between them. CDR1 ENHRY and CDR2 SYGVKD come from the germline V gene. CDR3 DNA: TGTGCCATCAGCGTTCTCAGCTCCTACGAGCAGTACTTC. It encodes CAISVLSSYEQYF.

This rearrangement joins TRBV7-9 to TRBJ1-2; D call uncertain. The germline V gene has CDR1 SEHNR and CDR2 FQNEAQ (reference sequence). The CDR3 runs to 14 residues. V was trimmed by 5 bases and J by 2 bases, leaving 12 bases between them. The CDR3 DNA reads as TGTGCCAGCAGCCACGATCTCAGAAACTATGGCTACACCTTC. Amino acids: CASSHDLRNYGYTF.

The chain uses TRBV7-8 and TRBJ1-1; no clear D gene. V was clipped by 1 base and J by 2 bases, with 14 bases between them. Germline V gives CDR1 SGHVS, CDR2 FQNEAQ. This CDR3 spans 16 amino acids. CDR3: CASSLVGPGENTEAFF. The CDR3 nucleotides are TGTGCCAGCAGCTTAGTAGGGCCAGGTGAAAACACTGAAGCTTTCTTT.

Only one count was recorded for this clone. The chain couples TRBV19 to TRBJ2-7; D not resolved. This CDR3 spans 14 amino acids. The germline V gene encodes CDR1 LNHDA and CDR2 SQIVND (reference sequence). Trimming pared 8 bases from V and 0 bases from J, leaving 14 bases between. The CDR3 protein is CASPHGEDSYEQYF. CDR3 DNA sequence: TGTGCCAGTCCACACGGAGAGGACTCCTACGAGCAGTACTTC.

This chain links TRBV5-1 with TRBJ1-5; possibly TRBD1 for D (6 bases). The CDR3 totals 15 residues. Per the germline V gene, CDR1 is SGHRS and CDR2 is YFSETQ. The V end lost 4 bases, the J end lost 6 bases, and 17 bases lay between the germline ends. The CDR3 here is CASSPGQLIGQPQHF. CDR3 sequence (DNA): TGCGCCAGCAGCCCCGGACAGTTGATCGGTCAGCCCCAGCATTTT.

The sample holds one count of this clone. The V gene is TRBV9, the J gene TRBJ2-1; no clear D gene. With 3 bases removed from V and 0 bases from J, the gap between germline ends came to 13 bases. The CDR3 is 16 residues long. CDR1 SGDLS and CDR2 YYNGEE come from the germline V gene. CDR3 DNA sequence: TGTGCCAGCAGCGGAAAGGTGAATAGCTCCTACAATGAGCAGTTCTTC. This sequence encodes CASSGKVNSSYNEQFF.

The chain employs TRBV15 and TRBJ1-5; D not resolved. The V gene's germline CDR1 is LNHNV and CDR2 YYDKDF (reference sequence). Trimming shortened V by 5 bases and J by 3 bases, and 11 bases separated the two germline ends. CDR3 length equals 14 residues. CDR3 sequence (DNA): TGTGCCACCAGCGAAGAACAGAACAATCAGCCCCAGCATTTT. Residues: CATSEEQNNQPQHF.

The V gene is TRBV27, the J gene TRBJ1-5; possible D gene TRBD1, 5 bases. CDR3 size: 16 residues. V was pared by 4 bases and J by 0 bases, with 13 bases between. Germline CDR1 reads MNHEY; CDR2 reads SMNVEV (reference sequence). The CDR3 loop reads CASSSHTGFSNQPQHF. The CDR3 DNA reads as TGTGCCAGCAGTTCGCATACAGGATTTAGCAATCAGCCCCAGCATTTT.

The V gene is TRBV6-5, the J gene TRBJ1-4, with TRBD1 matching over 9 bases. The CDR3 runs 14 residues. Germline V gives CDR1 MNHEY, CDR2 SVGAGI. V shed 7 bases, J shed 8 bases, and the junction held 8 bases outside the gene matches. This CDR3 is CASTLQGAWEKLFF. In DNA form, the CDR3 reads TGTGCCAGCACCTTACAGGGGGCTTGGGAAAAACTGTTTTTT.

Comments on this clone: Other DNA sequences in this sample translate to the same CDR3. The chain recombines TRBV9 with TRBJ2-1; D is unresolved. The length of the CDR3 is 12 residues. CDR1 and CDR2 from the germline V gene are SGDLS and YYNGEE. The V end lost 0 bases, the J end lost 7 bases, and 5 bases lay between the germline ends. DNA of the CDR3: TGTGCCAGCAGCGTAGAAGGGAATGAGCAGTTCTTC. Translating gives CASSVEGNEQFF.

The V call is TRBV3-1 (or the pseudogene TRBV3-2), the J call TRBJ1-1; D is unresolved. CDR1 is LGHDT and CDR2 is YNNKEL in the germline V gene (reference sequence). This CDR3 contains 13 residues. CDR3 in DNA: TGTCCTCACAAGTGTCAAGGGAACACTGAAGCTTTCTTT. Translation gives CPHKCQGNTEAFF.

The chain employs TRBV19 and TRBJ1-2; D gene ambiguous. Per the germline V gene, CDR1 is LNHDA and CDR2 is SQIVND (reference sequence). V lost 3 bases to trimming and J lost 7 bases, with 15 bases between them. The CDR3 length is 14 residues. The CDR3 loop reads CASSIGQDAGGYTF. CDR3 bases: TGTGCCAGTAGTATCGGGCAGGACGCCGGTGGCTACACCTTC.

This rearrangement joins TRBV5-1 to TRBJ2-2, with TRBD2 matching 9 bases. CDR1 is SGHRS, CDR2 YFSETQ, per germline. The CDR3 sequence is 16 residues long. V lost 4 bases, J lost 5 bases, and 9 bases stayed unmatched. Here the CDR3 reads CASSGGGGASTGELFF. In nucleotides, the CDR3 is TGCGCCAGCAGCGGCGGCGGGGGGGCCTCTACCGGGGAGCTGTTTTTT.

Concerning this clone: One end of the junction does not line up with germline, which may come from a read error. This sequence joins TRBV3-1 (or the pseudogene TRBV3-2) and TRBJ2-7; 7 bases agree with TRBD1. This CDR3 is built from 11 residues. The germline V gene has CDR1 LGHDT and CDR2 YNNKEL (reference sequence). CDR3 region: CASSQSGTATF. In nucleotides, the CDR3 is TGTGCCAGCAGCCAATCCGGGACAGCTACATTC.